One T cell receptor (beta chain) is described in this entry. Antigen: not known. Vbeta (60) and Jbeta (13) primers were used in the PCR. Here immunoSEQ multiplex PCR was the method, and the copy in TCRdb shows in-frame clones only, minus some. The sample data list under 200,000 clones. Trimming removed 0 bases from V and 0 bases from J, with 10 bases in between. Germline V gives CDR1 SGHRS, CDR2 YFSETQ. This CDR3 is built from 15 residues. This sample was taken from a study of cytomegalovirus exposure and HLA in healthy donors. About the research overall: An earlier analysis identified 95 million to 120 million unique TCR beta sequences in about 180 million T cells. Study-level results: A later analysis reported that several of the most significant clusters appeared to be linked to common viral pathogens, among them Epstein-Barr virus. The Asian-associated ancestry cluster reportedly had fewer N-insertions than the approximately 630-donor mean in a later analysis.

Sequencing was done on a sample of PBMCs. The TCR was taken from a man younger than 45 in good health and CMV-seronegative. V gene TRBV5-1 combines with J gene TRBJ2-7, with D perhaps TRBD2 (7 bases). The CDR3 nucleotides are TGCGCCAGCAGCTTGGCGGGGGGCACCTCCTACGAGCAGTACTTC. Encoded protein: CASSLAGGTSYEQYF.